The rows below give T cell receptor beta chains drawn from one sample of a study of T-cell reconstitution after alpha-beta-depleted transplantation in children. MiXCR, applied by TCRdb to the PCR reads, yields one record per CDR3 protein. The data hold around 210,000 distinct CDR3 sequences, with 5.5% to 7% observed a single time. This specimen consisted of PBMCs, obtained before TCRalphabeta/CD19-depleted stem cell transplant. Receptors were obtained from a boy younger than 10 with acute lymphoblastic leukemia, due to receive a stem cell transplant. Both conserved end residues are part of each CDR3. D genes are given only for firm matches. The listing skips clone size in some rows; elsewhere it reads once, few, many or a size class.

V gene: TRBV2
D gene: TRBD1
J gene: TRBJ2-7
clone size: NA
CDR3 protein: CASSDQGTGIYEQYF
CDR3 DNA: TGTGCCAGCAGTGACCAAGGGACAGGGATTTACGAGCAGTACTTC

V gene: TRBV28
D gene: NA
J gene: TRBJ2-7
clone size: many
CDR3 protein: CASAEGGSSYEQYF
CDR3 DNA: TGTGCCAGCGCCGAGGGGGGCAGCTCCTACGAGCAGTACTTC

V gene: TRBV25-1
D gene: NA
J gene: TRBJ2-6
clone size: many
CDR3 protein: CASSEFGIPSGANVLTF
CDR3 DNA: TGTGCCAGCAGTGAATTTGGTATCCCCTCTGGGGCCAACGTCCTGACTTTC

V gene: TRBV15
D gene: TRBD1
J gene: TRBJ1-4
clone size: NA
CDR3 protein: CATSGTLRDRGEEKLFF
CDR3 DNA: TGTGCCACCAGCGGAACCCTCCGGGACAGGGGAGAGGAAAAACTGTTTTTT

V gene: TRBV14
D gene: TRBD2
J gene: TRBJ2-1
clone size: few
CDR3 protein: CASSQRRRSGINEQFF
CDR3 DNA: TGTGCCAGCAGCCAACGGCGTCGAAGCGGGATCAATGAGCAGTTCTTC

V gene: TRBV2
D gene: NA
J gene: TRBJ2-7
clone size: many
CDR3 protein: CASSDRSEQYF
CDR3 DNA: TGTGCCAGCAGTGACCGAAGCGAGCAGTACTTC

V gene: TRBV28
D gene: NA
J gene: TRBJ1-5
clone size: NA
CDR3 protein: CASSSDQGGNQPHHF
CDR3 DNA: TGTGCCAGCAGTTCCGACCAGGGAGGCAATCAGCCCCACCATTTT

V gene: TRBV11-3
D gene: NA
J gene: TRBJ2-5
clone size: NA
CDR3 protein: CASSLGVSLRETQYF
CDR3 DNA: TGTGCCAGCAGCTTAGGAGTCAGTCTCAGGGAGACCCAGTACTTC

V gene: TRBV29-1
D gene: NA
J gene: TRBJ2-1
clone size: many
CDR3 protein: CSVEDKPGLRNNEQFF
CDR3 DNA: TGCAGCGTTGAAGATAAGCCAGGGCTTCGGAACAATGAGCAGTTCTTC

V gene: TRBV7-9
D gene: NA
J gene: TRBJ2-2
clone size: many
CDR3 protein: CASSPRVGGPANTGELFF
CDR3 DNA: TGTGCCAGCAGCCCCAGGGTAGGGGGGCCAGCGAACACCGGGGAGCTGTTTTTT

V gene: TRBV29-1
D gene: NA
J gene: TRBJ2-6
clone size: many
CDR3 protein: CSAWRANVLTF
CDR3 DNA: TGCAGCGCCTGGCGGGCCAACGTCCTGACTTTC

V gene: TRBV7-2
D gene: NA
J gene: TRBJ2-7
clone size: NA
CDR3 protein: CASSLEGHSLEQYF
CDR3 DNA: TGTGCCAGCAGTTTAGAGGGCCACTCCCTGGAGCAGTACTTC

V gene: TRBV20-1
D gene: NA
J gene: TRBJ1-5
clone size: NA
CDR3 protein: CSARVPGGDQPQHF
CDR3 DNA: TGCAGTGCTAGAGTCCCCGGGGGGGATCAGCCCCAGCATTTT

V gene: TRBV20-1
D gene: NA
J gene: TRBJ1-1
clone size: many
CDR3 protein: CSAIQETNTEAFF
CDR3 DNA: TGCAGTGCTATACAGGAAACGAACACTGAAGCTTTCTTT

V gene: TRBV19
D gene: NA
J gene: TRBJ1-5
clone size: NA
CDR3 protein: CASSLRPNHPQHF
CDR3 DNA: TGTGCCAGTAGTCTGCGTCCCAATCATCCCCAGCATTTT

V gene: TRBV2
D gene: NA
J gene: TRBJ2-7
clone size: medium-sized
CDR3 protein: CASSAAGFPYEQYF
CDR3 DNA: TGTGCCAGCAGCGCGGCGGGGTTCCCCTACGAGCAGTACTTC

V gene: TRBV11-2
D gene: NA
J gene: TRBJ2-1
clone size: few
CDR3 protein: CASSLPHTERSRSYNEQFF
CDR3 DNA: TGTGCCAGCAGCTTACCCCATACGGAGCGGAGCCGCTCCTACAATGAGCAGTTCTTC

V gene: TRBV2
D gene: TRBD1
J gene: TRBJ2-2
clone size: few
CDR3 protein: CASSGTGSTGELFF
CDR3 DNA: TGTGCCAGTTCCGGGACAGGGTCGACCGGGGAGCTGTTTTTT

V gene: TRBV7-8
D gene: NA
J gene: TRBJ1-5
clone size: many
CDR3 protein: CASSLGTGANHPQHF
CDR3 DNA: TGTGCCAGCAGCTTAGGAACAGGTGCTAATCACCCCCAGCATTTT

V gene: TRBV12-3/TRBV12-4
D gene: TRBD1
J gene: TRBJ1-2
clone size: many
CDR3 protein: CASSLTGTNYGYTF
CDR3 DNA: TGTGCCAGCAGTTTGACAGGGACAAACTATGGCTACACCTTC

V gene: TRBV7-9
D gene: NA
J gene: TRBJ1-1
clone size: NA
CDR3 protein: CASSLAWQGTMNTEAFF
CDR3 DNA: TGTGCCAGCAGCTTAGCGTGGCAGGGTACCATGAACACTGAAGCTTTCTTT

V gene: TRBV12-3/TRBV12-4
D gene: NA
J gene: TRBJ1-2
clone size: NA
CDR3 protein: CASSFQCVTCNYGYTF
CDR3 DNA: TGTGCCAGCAGTTTCCAGTGCGTAACTTGTAACTATGGCTACACCTTC

V gene: TRBV6-1
D gene: TRBD1
J gene: TRBJ2-7
clone size: many
CDR3 protein: CASSQGAGGIEQYF
CDR3 DNA: TGTGCCAGCAGCCAGGGGGCAGGGGGTATCGAGCAGTACTTC

V gene: TRBV3-1
D gene: NA
J gene: TRBJ1-4
clone size: many
CDR3 protein: CASRGDRFPEKLFF
CDR3 DNA: TGTGCCAGCAGAGGCGACAGGTTCCCTGAAAAACTGTTTTTT

V gene: TRBV28
D gene: TRBD1
J gene: TRBJ1-2
clone size: NA
CDR3 protein: CASSGDRGYGYTF
CDR3 DNA: TGTGCCAGCAGTGGCGACAGGGGCTATGGCTACACCTTC